This T cell receptor beta chain was identified in a study of blood T cell repertoires in COVID-19 (dated by TCRdb to 2018 to 2021). Regarding the study in general: Collaborator samples came from the United States, Italy and Spain and covered acute and convalescent phases of COVID-19. Deeply sampled blood TCRbeta repertoires from subjects exposed to, actively infected with, or recovered from COVID-19 were included in the dataset. Nearly every sample came with metadata listing a de-identified subject ID, COVID-19 status, age in years and sex. HLA class I and class II types, where available, came from metadata supplied by the sample provider rather than from assay-based typing. The samples were drawn from the first 160 participants of the ongoing ImmuneRACE study and from 1,254 subjects provided by 6 global collaborators. The material from the prospective study consisted of cDNA or gDNA derived from T cells, B-cell-depleted T cells, or PBMCs. The repertoires were released in a freely available public database meant as a resource for research on the immune response to SARS-CoV-2.

General findings and caveats noted by the study authors: Clinical and demographic metadata were provided uncurated, with the amount varying by source and participant.

CDR1 and CDR2, per the germline V gene, are SGHVS and FQNEAQ. The CDR3 covers 15 residues, taking in both the cysteine and the phenylalanine. Of the read, only the CDR3 DNA is kept; its 45 bases are in frame from base 1. Germline trimming: 0 bases from V, 7 bases from J; junction bases outside gene matches: 6. In the prospective study, participants were about 18 to 100 years old, resided in around 25 geographic areas of the United States, and were enrolled through a virtual design. In the prospective study, participants were assigned to cohorts based on the clinical history participants reported in a screening survey and a study questionnaire. Recovered participants in ImmuneRACE Cohort 3 were defined by two consecutive negative NP/OP PCR tests, clearance by a healthcare professional, or resolution of symptoms. In the prospective study, mobile phlebotomists collected whole blood, serum and a nasopharyngeal or oropharyngeal swab from each participant. Prospective study participants could optionally give additional blood draws and questionnaires over an approximately 2-month period. Blood samples from the prospective study were shipped frozen or at room temperature prior to DNA extraction.

This clone has a single count. What antigen it recognizes has not been identified. No much larger clone is present one base from it, and per-base qualities are unavailable. TCRbeta CDR3 regions were amplified from genomic DNA using the immunoSEQ Assay, a bias-controlled multiplex PCR. In the paper's pipeline: Nucleated cell counts per sample were estimated from amplification of reference gene primers within the assay. Sequence reads were collapsed and filtered to measure the absolute abundance of every unique TCRbeta CDR3 rearrangement. For each sample, productive Simpson clonality was calculated as the square root of Simpson's diversity index across productive rearrangements. In TCRdb, the immuneACCESS table is reduced to in-frame sequences with V and J assigned. These tables do not hold every clone; where another copy was compared, an unresolved V gene accounts for under half, and the others remain unexplained. That table supplies the V and J calls and clone size; D and trimming were determined from the DNA. Counted in this sample were hundreds of thousands of clones; around 85% of them appeared once. The ten largest clones take up 2.2% of the sample.

The sequence was collected from a young man who had recovered from COVID-19. Sequencing was performed on PBMCs or T cells enriched from blood (not recorded which). The chain is made from TRBV7-8 and TRBJ2-4, with 7 junctional bases fitting TRBD1. The DNA sequence is as follows: TGTGCCAGCAGCTTAGCGAGGACAGGCCGGAACATTCAGTACTTC. Translated, it gives CASSLARTGRNIQYF. Beyond the CDR3, the reference TRBV7-8 and TRBJ2-4 genes provide the residues; the full variable domain reads: GAGVSQSPRYKVAKRGQDVALRCDPISGHVSLFWYQQALGQGPEFLTYFQNEAQLDKSGLPSDRFFAERPEGSVSTLKIQRTQQEDSAVYLCASSLARTGRNIQYFGAGTRLSVL.